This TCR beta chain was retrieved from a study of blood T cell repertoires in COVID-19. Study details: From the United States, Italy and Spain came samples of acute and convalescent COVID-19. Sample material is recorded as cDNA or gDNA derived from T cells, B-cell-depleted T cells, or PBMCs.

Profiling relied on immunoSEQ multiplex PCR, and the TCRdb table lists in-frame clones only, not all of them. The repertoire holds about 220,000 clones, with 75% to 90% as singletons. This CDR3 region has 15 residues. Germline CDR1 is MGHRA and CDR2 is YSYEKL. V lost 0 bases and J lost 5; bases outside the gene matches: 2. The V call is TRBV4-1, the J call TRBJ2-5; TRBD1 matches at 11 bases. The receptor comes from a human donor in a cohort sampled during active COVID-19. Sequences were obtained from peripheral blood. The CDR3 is CASSQDGTGGETQYF. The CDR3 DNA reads TGCGCCAGCAGCCAAGATGGGACAGGGGGTGAGACCCAGTACTTC.